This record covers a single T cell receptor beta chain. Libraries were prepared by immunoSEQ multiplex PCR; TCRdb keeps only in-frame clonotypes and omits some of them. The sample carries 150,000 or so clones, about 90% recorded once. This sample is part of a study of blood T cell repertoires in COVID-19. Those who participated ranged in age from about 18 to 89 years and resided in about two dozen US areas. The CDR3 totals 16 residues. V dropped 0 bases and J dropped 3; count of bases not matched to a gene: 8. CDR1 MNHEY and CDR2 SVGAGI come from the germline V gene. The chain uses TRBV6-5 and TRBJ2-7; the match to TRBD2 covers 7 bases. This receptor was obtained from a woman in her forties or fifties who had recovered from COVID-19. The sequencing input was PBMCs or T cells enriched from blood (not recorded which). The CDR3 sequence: CASSYSGLADDYEQYF. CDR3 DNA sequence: TGTGCCAGCAGTTACTCTGGGCTAGCGGACGACTACGAGCAGTACTTC.